These T cell receptor beta chains were read from a single sample in a study of cytomegalovirus exposure and HLA in healthy donors. Here immunoSEQ multiplex PCR was the method, and the copy in TCRdb shows in-frame clones only, minus some. In all, the sample yields approximately 200,000 clones. The material sequenced was PBMCs. These TCRs come from a boy under 18 in good health and CMV-seronegative. The CDR3 runs from the conserved cysteine through the conserved F or W. A D gene is named only where the DNA matches it firmly.

TRBV6-1	TRBJ1-5	-	CASSPPGLGQHF	TGTGCCAGCAGCCCACCGGGGTTGGGCCAGCATTTT
TRBV5-6	TRBJ1-1	-	CASSLGLRVMNTEAFF	TGTGCCAGCAGCTTGGGACTCCGGGTCATGAACACTGAAGCTTTCTTT
TRBV9	TRBJ1-6	TRBD1	CASSGSRGAYNSPLHF	TGTGCCAGCAGCGGCAGCAGGGGGGCCTATAATTCACCCCTCCACTTT
TRBV27	TRBJ2-5	TRBD2	CASSLSSGGSGRAQYF	TGTGCCAGCAGTTTATCCAGCGGGGGCTCCGGGAGGGCCCAGTACTTC
TRBV7-2	TRBJ2-5	-	CASSFLGPGETQYF	TGTGCCAGCAGCTTCCTCGGGCCGGGGGAGACCCAGTACTTC
TRBV6-5	TRBJ2-7	TRBD1	CASSRDRDSYEQYF	TGTGCCAGCAGTAGGGACAGGGACTCCTACGAGCAGTACTTC
TRBV7-3	TRBJ2-3	-	CASSLQGPDTQYF	TGTGCCAGCAGCTTACAGGGCCCAGATACGCAGTATTTT
TRBV30	TRBJ2-1	-	CAWSVPPNGEQFF	TGTGCCTGGAGTGTACCGCCCAACGGTGAGCAGTTCTTC
TRBV6-4	TRBJ2-1	TRBD1	CASSDGTGGSIEQFF	TGTGCCAGCAGTGACGGGACAGGGGGGTCTATTGAGCAGTTCTTC
TRBV7-7	TRBJ2-3	TRBD2	CASSLDGGSTDTQYF	TGTGCCAGCAGCTTAGACGGGGGGAGCACAGATACGCAGTATTTT
TRBV28	TRBJ2-1	TRBD2	CASSLAGGSGEQFF	TGTGCCAGCAGTTTAGCGGGGGGATCTGGTGAGCAGTTCTTC
TRBV6-5	TRBJ1-2	-	CASSPRRGRDYGYTF	TGTGCCAGCAGTCCTCGCAGGGGTAGGGACTATGGCTACACCTTC
TRBV9	TRBJ2-5	TRBD2	CASSVGLAGETQYF	TGTGCCAGCAGCGTAGGACTAGCCGGGGAGACCCAGTACTTC
TRBV6-6	TRBJ1-2	-	CASSPDSYYGYTF	TGTGCCAGCAGTCCCGACAGCTACTATGGCTACACCTTC
TRBV7-9	TRBJ1-6	-	CASRPWGGDSPLHF	TGTGCCAGCAGGCCGTGGGGGGGCGATTCACCCCTCCACTTT
TRBV7-2	TRBJ1-2	-	CASSLAGNYGYTF	TGTGCCAGCAGCTTAGCCGGGAACTATGGCTACACCTTC
TRBV11-2	TRBJ1-1	-	CASSLRVRVLGTEAFF	TGTGCCAGCAGCTTAAGGGTGAGGGTTCTGGGCACTGAAGCTTTCTTT
TRBV7-2	TRBJ2-7	-	CASSSLGGQAEQYF	TGTGCCAGCAGCTCCCTAGGCGGGCAGGCCGAGCAGTACTTC
TRBV5-4	TRBJ1-1	-	CASSLNTFMNTEAFF	TGTGCCAGCAGCTTGAACACGTTCATGAACACTGAAGCTTTCTTT
TRBV5-1	TRBJ1-3	TRBD1	CASSFATGEFIGNTIYF	TGCGCCAGCAGCTTCGCGACAGGGGAGTTTATTGGAAACACCATATATTTT
TRBV2	TRBJ2-7	TRBD1	CASGPGGAGEQYF	TGTGCCAGCGGCCCAGGGGGCGCAGGGGAGCAGTACTTC
TRBV18	TRBJ1-6	-	CASSPPTGGRGNSPLHF	TGTGCCAGCTCACCCCCGACAGGTGGTCGAGGTAATTCACCCCTCCACTTT
TRBV5-6	TRBJ2-3	-	CASSFFGGTDTQYF	TGTGCCAGCAGCTTTTTTGGAGGCACAGATACGCAGTATTTT
TRBV18	TRBJ2-7	TRBD1	CASSPGDRWAYEQYF	TGTGCCAGCTCACCCGGGGACAGGTGGGCCTACGAGCAGTACTTC
TRBV7-9	TRBJ2-1	TRBD2	CASSLVLAGALYNEQFF	TGTGCCAGCAGCTTAGTTTTAGCGGGGGCCCTTTACAATGAGCAGTTCTTC
TRBV2	TRBJ2-7	-	CASRIGAYEQYF	TGTGCCAGCAGGATCGGGGCCTACGAGCAGTACTTC
TRBV7-9	TRBJ2-7	-	CASSQGGYEQYF	TGTGCCAGCAGCCAAGGGGGTTACGAGCAGTACTTC